One and the same sample provided the 2 T cell receptor beta chains below, sequenced in a study of blood T cell repertoires in COVID-19. Sequencing used immunoSEQ multiplex PCR; TCRdb keeps in-frame clones, though not all of them. Among under 500,000 clones listed, 75% to 90% were seen once. The sample taken for sequencing was peripheral blood. The receptors here all came from a woman aged 25-40 years with acute or convalescent COVID-19.

The chain is built from TRBV4-1 and TRBJ1-1; D remains ambiguous. V was pared by 0 bases and J by 0 bases, with 14 bases between. Germline assignment: CDR1 MGHRA and CDR2 YSYEKL. This CDR3 contains 17 residues. In DNA, the CDR3 is TGCGCCAGCAGCCAAGACTTCACCCGACAAATGAACACTGAAGCTTTCTTT. This translates into CASSQDFTRQMNTEAFF.

The chain has TRBV29-1 and TRBJ2-4, with D tentatively TRBD1 (7 bases). The CDR3 runs 11 residues. The V gene's germline CDR1 is SQVTM and CDR2 ANQGSEA. Trimming removed 4 bases from V and 11 bases from J, with 12 bases in between. The CDR3 nucleotides read TGCAGCGTTGTGGGCAGGGGGGTTCAGTACTTC. It yields the protein CSVVGRGVQYF.